What follows are 20 T cell receptor beta chains derived from one specimen sequenced in a study of technical replicates of blood from a few donors. Sequencing used immunoSEQ multiplex PCR; TCRdb keeps in-frame clones, though not all of them. Of under 70,000 clones listed, around 91% are singletons. What was sequenced was T cells isolated from PBMCs. The receptors derive from a human donor in good health.

The chain recombines TRBV11-2 with TRBJ2-5; a possible D gene is TRBD2 (6 bases). The CDR3 has 15 residues. V dropped 1 base and J dropped 4 bases, with 13 bases sitting between them. Looked up from germline, CDR1 is SGHAT and CDR2 is FQNNGV. The CDR3 sequence: CASSLVWDGRETQYF. CDR3 nucleotides: TGTGCCAGCAGCTTAGTTTGGGACGGGAGAGAGACCCAGTACTTC.

This rearrangement joins TRBV28 to TRBJ1-2, with D perhaps matching TRBD1 (6 bases). Germline V gene data show CDR1 as MDHEN and CDR2 as SYDVKM. V gave up 5 bases and J gave up 5 bases, with 15 bases separating them. This CDR3 is built from 14 residues. As DNA, the CDR3 is TGTGCCAGCAGTAGGGGGTATCTAGGTTATGGCTACACCTTC. This sequence encodes CASSRGYLGYGYTF.

The chain recombines TRBV6-6 with TRBJ1-2, with D tentatively TRBD1 (5 bases). V was shortened by 0 bases and J by 6 bases, with 11 bases between the two germline ends. This CDR3 has 14 residues. Germline V gene data show CDR1 as MNHNY and CDR2 as SVGAGI (reference sequence). CDR3 sequence (DNA): TGTGCCAGCAGTTACTCCAGCCAGGGCAATGGCTACACCTTC. This sequence encodes CASSYSSQGNGYTF.

This clone was observed once. The chain has TRBV7-2 and TRBJ2-5, with TRBD1 as a possible D gene (6 bases). Trimming took 2 bases from V and 7 from J, leaving 23 bases between them. The germline CDR1 and CDR2 sequences are SGHTA and FQGNSA. CDR3 length: 17 amino acids. The CDR3 loop reads CASSLTHKVPTGATQYF. The CDR3 nucleotides read TGTGCCAGCAGCTTAACGCATAAAGTACCGACAGGAGCGACCCAGTACTTC.

The chain couples TRBV5-1 to TRBJ1-2; unclear D gene. With 1 base removed from V and 3 bases from J, the gap between germline ends came to 13 bases. The CDR3 covers 15 residues. CDR1 is SGHRS and CDR2 is YFSETQ in the germline V gene. CDR3 in DNA: TGCGCCAGCAGCTTGTACGCAGGTCTGGACTATGGCTACACCTTC. It codes for CASSLYAGLDYGYTF.

This rearrangement joins TRBV6-1 to TRBJ2-3; 9 nucleotides match TRBD1. CDR3 length: 15 amino acids. Germline lookup yields CDR1 MNHNS and CDR2 SASEGT. Trimming took 8 bases from V and 0 from J; bases not matched to a gene: 6. The CDR3 nucleotides are TGTGCCAGCCTCCTCGGACAGGGGAGCACAGATACGCAGTATTTT. Encoded protein: CASLLGQGSTDTQYF.

The J gene is TRBJ1-5, the V gene TRBV28, with TRBD1 matching 8 bases. V trimming: 6 bases; J trimming: 4 bases; junction bases outside the gene matches: 8. Germline V gives CDR1 MDHEN, CDR2 SYDVKM. CDR3 length: 15 residues. The CDR3 sequence is CASSHGQGRNQPQHF. The CDR3 region has the DNA TGTGCCAGCAGCCACGGACAGGGTCGAAATCAGCCCCAGCATTTT.

Here the CDR3 DNA reads TGTGCCAGCAGTAACCGTATGGACAGGGGGAACTATGGCTACACCTTC. Its protein product is CASSNRMDRGNYGYTF. This rearrangement joins TRBV2 to TRBJ1-2; 10 positions match TRBD1. Germline values: CDR1 SNHLY, CDR2 FYNNEI. This CDR3 is built from 16 residues. With 5 bases clipped from V and 2 bases from J, the junction kept 8 bases outside the gene matches.

This chain joins TRBV7-6 and TRBJ1-1, with 9 bases identical to TRBD1. Germline V gene data show CDR1 as SGHVS and CDR2 as FNYEAQ. J gave up 5 bases and V 0 bases, and 7 bases lay outside the gene matches. CDR3 length: 16 residues. CDR3 nucleotide sequence: TGTGCCAGCAGCTTAGCGGGACAGGGAAAGAGGACTGAAGCTTTCTTT. Translation: CASSLAGQGKRTEAFF.

The chain links TRBV4-3 to TRBJ1-1; D gene unclear. Trimming stripped 1 base from V and 5 bases from J, with 5 bases between. CDR3 length equals 12 residues. Looked up from germline, CDR1 is LGHNA and CDR2 is YSLEER. The chain's CDR3 is CASSQGRTEAFF. The CDR3 DNA reads TGCGCCAGCAGCCAAGGGCGGACTGAAGCTTTCTTT.

The chain recombines TRBV5-1 with TRBJ2-7; 7 bases match TRBD1. Per the germline V gene, CDR1 is SGHRS and CDR2 is YFSETQ. This CDR3 contains 15 residues. Trimming removed 0 bases from V and 1 base from J; junction bases left unmatched: 4. DNA for the CDR3: TGCGCCAGCAGCTTGGTTCTACAGGGGTCCTACGAGCAGTACTTC. Its translation: CASSLVLQGSYEQYF.

V is TRBV14 and J is TRBJ2-1; TRBD2 matches at 10 bases. The CDR3 loop spans 15 amino acids. V lost 2 bases, J lost 10 bases, and 8 bases stayed unmatched. Germline CDR1 is SGHDN and CDR2 is FVKESK. In DNA form, the CDR3 reads TGTGCCAGCAGCCAACCCGGGACTAGCGTTAACGAGCAGTTCTTC. Amino acid sequence: CASSQPGTSVNEQFF.

Turning to this clone: The sample carries other DNA sequences with the same CDR3. The V and J genes are TRBV5-5 and TRBJ2-3; 9 positions agree with TRBD1. V was clipped by 3 bases and J by 6 bases; unmatched bases: 8. The CDR3 covers 15 residues. The germline V gene encodes CDR1 SGHKS and CDR2 YYEKEE (reference sequence). The CDR3 spells CASSSRTGATDTQYF. The DNA of the CDR3 is TGTGCCAGCAGCTCACGGACAGGGGCTACGGATACGCAGTATTTT.

The gene calls are TRBV7-2 and TRBJ1-2; 9 positions match TRBD1. With 3 bases clipped from V and 8 bases from J, the junction kept 10 bases outside the gene matches. Germline V lookup: CDR1 SGHTA, CDR2 FQGNSA. This CDR3 has 15 residues. CDR3 protein: CASSLTQGAEEGYTF. CDR3 nucleotides: TGTGCCAGCAGCTTGACACAGGGGGCTGAGGAGGGCTACACCTTC.

The chain combines TRBV5-4 with TRBJ1-5; 8 bases match TRBD1. The ends lost 4 bases at V and 6 bases at J; junction bases unmatched: 3. The CDR3 totals 13 residues. Germline V gives CDR1 SGHNT, CDR2 YYREEE (reference sequence). The CDR3 nucleotides are TGTGCCAGCAGCACAGGGGGAGGTCAGCCCCAGCATTTT. Its protein is CASSTGGGQPQHF.

The chain joins TRBV5-8 to TRBJ2-1; 7 bases match TRBD2. The J segment lost 4 bases and the V segment lost 10 bases, leaving 11 bases of the junction unmatched. In germline, CDR1 is SGHTS, CDR2 YDEGEE. This CDR3 has 14 residues. This CDR3 is CAVVRRENYNEQFF. The DNA for the CDR3 is TGTGCCGTCGTTAGGCGGGAGAATTACAATGAGCAGTTCTTC.

The J gene is TRBJ2-7, the V gene TRBV6-1; 8 bases line up with TRBD1. V lost 5 bases, J lost 4 bases, and 1 base stayed unmatched. The CDR3 is 12 residues long. CDR1 and CDR2 (germline): MNHNS, SASEGT. The CDR3 here is CASSRQGYEQYF. The DNA of the CDR3 is TGTGCCAGCAGTCGACAGGGGTACGAGCAGTACTTC.

A word on this clone: Compared with germline, one end of the junction differs, possibly owing to a read error. The genes are TRBV7-7 and TRBJ2-1; TRBD2 aligns across 15 bases. Germline V lookup: CDR1 SSHAT, CDR2 FNYEAQ (reference sequence). The length of the CDR3 is 19 residues. CDR3 loop: CASSLGGLAGGPGGDEQFF. Here the CDR3 DNA reads TGTGCTAGCAGCCTGGGCGGACTAGCGGGAGGGCCGGGTGGTGATGAGCAGTTCTTC.

The chain employs TRBV7-8 and TRBJ2-7; D is unclear. The CDR3 totals 15 residues. CDR1 and CDR2 (germline): SGHVS, FQNEAQ. V lost 1 base and J 4 bases, leaving 14 bases between the germline ends. The CDR3 region is CASSLDGLGGYEQYF. In nucleotides, the CDR3 is TGTGCCAGCAGCTTAGACGGCTTAGGCGGATACGAGCAGTACTTC. Variable domain in full (rest from reference TRBV7-8 and TRBJ2-7): GAGVSQSPRYKVAKRGQDVALRCDPISGHVSLFWYQQALGQGPEFLTYFQNEAQLDKSGLPSDRFFAERPEGSVSTLKIQRTQQEDSAVYLCASSLDGLGGYEQYFGPGTRLTVT.

The chain carries TRBV10-3 and TRBJ2-7, with 11 nucleotides matching TRBD2. The CDR3 is 14 amino acids. Trimming took 6 bases from V and 7 from J; bases not matched to a gene: 8. Per germline, CDR1 ENHRY and CDR2 SYGVKD. The CDR3 sequence is CAIRPGLAAWEQYF. CDR3 bases: TGTGCCATCAGGCCGGGACTAGCGGCGTGGGAGCAGTACTTC.